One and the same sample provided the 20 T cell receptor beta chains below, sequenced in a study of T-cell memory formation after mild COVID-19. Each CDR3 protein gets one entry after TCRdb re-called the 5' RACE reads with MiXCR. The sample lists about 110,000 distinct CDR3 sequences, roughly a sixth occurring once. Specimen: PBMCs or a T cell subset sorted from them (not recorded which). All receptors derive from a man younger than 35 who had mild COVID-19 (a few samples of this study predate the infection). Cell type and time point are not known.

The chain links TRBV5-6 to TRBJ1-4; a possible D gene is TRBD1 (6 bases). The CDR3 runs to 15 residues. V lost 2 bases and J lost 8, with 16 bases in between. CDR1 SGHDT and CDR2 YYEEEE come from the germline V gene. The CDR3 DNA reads TGTGCCAGCAGCTTTACGGCAGGGGCCAAGGAAAAACTGTTTTTT. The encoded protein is CASSFTAGAKEKLFF.

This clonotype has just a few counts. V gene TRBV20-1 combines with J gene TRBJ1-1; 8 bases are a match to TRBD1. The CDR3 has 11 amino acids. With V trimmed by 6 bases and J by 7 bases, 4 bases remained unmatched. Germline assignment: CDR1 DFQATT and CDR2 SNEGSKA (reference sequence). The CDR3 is CSAVTGDEAFF. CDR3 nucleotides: TGCAGTGCCGTGACAGGGGATGAAGCTTTCTTT.

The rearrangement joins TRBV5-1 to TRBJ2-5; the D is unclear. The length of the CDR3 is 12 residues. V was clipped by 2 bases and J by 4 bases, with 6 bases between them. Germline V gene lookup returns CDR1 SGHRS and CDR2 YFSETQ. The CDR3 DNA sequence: TGCGCCAGCAGCTTCTCAGGAGAGACCCAGTACTTC. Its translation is CASSFSGETQYF.

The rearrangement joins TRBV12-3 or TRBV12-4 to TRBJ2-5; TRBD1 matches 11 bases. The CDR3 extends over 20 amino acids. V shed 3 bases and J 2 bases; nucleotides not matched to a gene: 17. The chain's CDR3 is CASSFQKDRGPAVGQETQYF. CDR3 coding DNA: TGTGCCAGCAGTTTCCAGAAGGACAGGGGGCCAGCGGTTGGGCAAGAGACCCAGTACTTC.

CDR3 nucleotide sequence: TGCAGCGTTGAGCACAGGGCCTCACTGAACACTGAAGCTTTCTTT. Its protein is CSVEHRASLNTEAFF. The chain employs TRBV29-1 and TRBJ1-1; possibly TRBD1 for D (6 bases). V dropped 3 bases and J dropped 0 bases, with 14 bases sitting between them. From germline, CDR1 is SQVTM and CDR2 ANQGSEA. The CDR3 extends over 15 amino acids.

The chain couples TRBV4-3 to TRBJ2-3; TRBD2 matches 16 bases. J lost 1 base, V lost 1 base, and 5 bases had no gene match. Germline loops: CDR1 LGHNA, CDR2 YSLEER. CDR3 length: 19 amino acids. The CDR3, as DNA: TGCGCCAGCAGCCAAGGGGGACTAGCGGGGGGGCCGGGCACAGATACGCAGTATTTT. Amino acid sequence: CASSQGGLAGGPGTDTQYF.

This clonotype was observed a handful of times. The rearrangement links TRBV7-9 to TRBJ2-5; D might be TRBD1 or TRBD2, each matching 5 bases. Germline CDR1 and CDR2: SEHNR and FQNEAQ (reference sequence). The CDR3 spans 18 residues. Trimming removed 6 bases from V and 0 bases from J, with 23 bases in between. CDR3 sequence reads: CASSYRRGAGLYQETQYF. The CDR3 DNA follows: TGTGCCAGCAGTTACCGCCGAGGGGCGGGTTTGTACCAAGAGACCCAGTACTTC.

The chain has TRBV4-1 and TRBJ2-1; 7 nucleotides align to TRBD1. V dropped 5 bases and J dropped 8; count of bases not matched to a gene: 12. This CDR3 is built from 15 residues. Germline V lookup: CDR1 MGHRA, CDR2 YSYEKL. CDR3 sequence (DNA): TGCGCCAGCAGCTTAACGGGACAGAGGGTCGATGAGCAGTTCTTC. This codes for CASSLTGQRVDEQFF.

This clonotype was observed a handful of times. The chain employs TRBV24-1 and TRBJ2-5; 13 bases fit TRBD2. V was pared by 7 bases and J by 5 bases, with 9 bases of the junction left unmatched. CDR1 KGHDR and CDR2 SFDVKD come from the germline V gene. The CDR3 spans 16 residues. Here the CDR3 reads CATSPGTSGDSETQYF. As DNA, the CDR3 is TGTGCCACCAGCCCCGGGACTAGCGGGGATTCGGAGACCCAGTACTTC.

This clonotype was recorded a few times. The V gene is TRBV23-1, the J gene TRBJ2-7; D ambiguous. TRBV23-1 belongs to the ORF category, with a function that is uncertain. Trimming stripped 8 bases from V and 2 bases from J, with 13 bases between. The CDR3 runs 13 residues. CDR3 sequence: CASRHCITYEQYV. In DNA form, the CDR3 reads TGCGCCAGCCGACACTGTATAACCTACGAGCAGTACGTC.

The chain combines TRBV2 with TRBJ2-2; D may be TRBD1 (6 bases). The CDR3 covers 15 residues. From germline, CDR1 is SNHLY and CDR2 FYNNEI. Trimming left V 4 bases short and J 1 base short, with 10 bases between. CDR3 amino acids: CASSVGQMNTGELFF. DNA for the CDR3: TGTGCCAGCAGTGTAGGACAGATGAACACCGGGGAGCTGTTTTTT. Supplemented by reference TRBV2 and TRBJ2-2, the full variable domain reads EPEVTQTPSHQVTQMGQEVILRCVPISNHLYFYWYRQILGQKVEFLVSFYNNEISEKSEIFDDQFSVERPDGSNFTLKIRSTKLEDSAMYFCASSVGQMNTGELFFGEGSRLTVL.

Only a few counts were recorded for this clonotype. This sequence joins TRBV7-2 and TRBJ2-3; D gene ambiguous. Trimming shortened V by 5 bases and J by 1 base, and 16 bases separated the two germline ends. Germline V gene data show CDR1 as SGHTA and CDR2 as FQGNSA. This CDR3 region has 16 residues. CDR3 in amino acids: CASSAIGFRGTDTQYF. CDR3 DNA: TGTGCCAGCAGCGCGATTGGTTTTAGGGGCACAGATACGCAGTATTTT.

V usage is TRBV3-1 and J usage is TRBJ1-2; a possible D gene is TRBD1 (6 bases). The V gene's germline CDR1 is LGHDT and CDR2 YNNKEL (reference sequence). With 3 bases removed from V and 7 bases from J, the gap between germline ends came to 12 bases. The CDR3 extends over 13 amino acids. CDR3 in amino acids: CASSHNRVAGYTF. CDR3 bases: TGTGCCAGCAGCCACAACAGGGTGGCTGGCTACACCTTC. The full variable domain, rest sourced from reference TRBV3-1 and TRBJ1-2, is DTAVSQTPKYLVTQMGNDKSIKCEQNLGHDTMYWYKQDSKKFLKIMFSYNNKELIINETVPNRFSPKSPDKAHLNLHINSLELGDSAVYFCASSHNRVAGYTFGSGTRLTVV.

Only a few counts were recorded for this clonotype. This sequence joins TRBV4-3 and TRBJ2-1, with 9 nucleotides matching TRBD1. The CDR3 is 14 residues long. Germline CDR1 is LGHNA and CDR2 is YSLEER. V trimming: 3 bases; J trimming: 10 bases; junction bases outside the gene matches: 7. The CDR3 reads CASSQDTGGGEQFF. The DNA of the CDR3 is TGCGCCAGCAGCCAGGATACAGGGGGCGGGGAGCAGTTCTTC.

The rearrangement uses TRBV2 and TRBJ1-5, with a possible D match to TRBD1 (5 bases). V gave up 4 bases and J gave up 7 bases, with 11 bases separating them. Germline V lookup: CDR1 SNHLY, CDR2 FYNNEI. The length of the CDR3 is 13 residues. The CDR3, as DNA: TGTGCCAGCAGTGTAGAGGGGCAGCAGCCCCAGCATTTT. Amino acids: CASSVEGQQPQHF.

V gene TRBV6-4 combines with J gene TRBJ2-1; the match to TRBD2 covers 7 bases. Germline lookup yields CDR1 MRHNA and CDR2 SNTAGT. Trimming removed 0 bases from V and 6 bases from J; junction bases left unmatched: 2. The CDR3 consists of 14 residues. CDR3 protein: CASSDSGGSNEQFF. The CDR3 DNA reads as TGTGCCAGCAGTGACTCCGGGGGGAGCAATGAGCAGTTCTTC.

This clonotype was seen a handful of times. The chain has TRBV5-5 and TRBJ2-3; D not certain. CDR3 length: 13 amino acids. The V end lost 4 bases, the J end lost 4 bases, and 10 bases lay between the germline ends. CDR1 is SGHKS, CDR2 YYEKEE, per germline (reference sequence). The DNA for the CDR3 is TGTGCCAGCAGCATCGGTGGGGCAGATACGCAGTATTTT. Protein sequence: CASSIGGADTQYF.

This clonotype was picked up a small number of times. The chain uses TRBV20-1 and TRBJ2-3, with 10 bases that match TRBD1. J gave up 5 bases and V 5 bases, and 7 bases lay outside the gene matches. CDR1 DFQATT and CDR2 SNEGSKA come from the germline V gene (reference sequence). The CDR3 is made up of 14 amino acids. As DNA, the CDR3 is TGCAGTGCTCCTAGACAGGGGGCCGGAGATACGCAGTATTTT. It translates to CSAPRQGAGDTQYF.

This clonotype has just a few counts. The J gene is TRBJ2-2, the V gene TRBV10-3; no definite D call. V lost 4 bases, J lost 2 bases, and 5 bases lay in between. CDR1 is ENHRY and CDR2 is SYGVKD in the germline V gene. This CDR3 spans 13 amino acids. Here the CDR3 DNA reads TGTGCCATCAGTGGTTCTAACACCGGGGAGCTGTTTTTT. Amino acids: CAISGSNTGELFF.

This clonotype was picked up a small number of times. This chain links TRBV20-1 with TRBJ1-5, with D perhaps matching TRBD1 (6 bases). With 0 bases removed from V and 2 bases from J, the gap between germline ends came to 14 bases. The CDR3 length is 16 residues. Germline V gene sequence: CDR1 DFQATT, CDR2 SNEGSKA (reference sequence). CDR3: CSARDPRGAGNQPQHF. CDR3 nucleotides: TGCAGTGCTAGAGATCCCAGGGGCGCCGGCAATCAGCCCCAGCATTTT.